The entry below gives a single TCR beta chain sequence along with its context. Its antigen is unknown. The sample holds no much larger clone one base away, and base qualities are not on file. The data were obtained in a study of blood T cell repertoires in COVID-19 (TCRdb year 2020). Regarding the study in general: Collaborator samples came from the United States, Italy and Spain and covered acute and convalescent phases of COVID-19. The prospective study material was composed of cDNA or gDNA derived from T cells, B-cell-depleted T cells, or PBMCs. Subjects who had been exposed to COVID-19, were actively infected with it, or had recovered from it provided the deeply sampled blood TCRbeta repertoires that made up the dataset. A freely available public database, intended as a resource for researchers studying the immune response to SARS-CoV-2, is where the repertoires were released. Samples were obtained from the ongoing ImmuneRACE study (first 160 participants) and from roughly 1,300 subjects provided by 6 global collaborators. Nearly every sample came with metadata listing a de-identified subject ID, COVID-19 status, age in years and sex. HLA class I and class II types, where available, came from metadata supplied by the sample provider rather than from assay-based typing.

Study-wide conclusions, independent of this receptor: The amount of clinical and demographic metadata varied by source and participant and was provided uncurated.

TCRbeta CDR3 regions were amplified from genomic DNA by means of the immunoSEQ Assay, a bias-controlled multiplex PCR. On the authors' methods: Within the assay, amplification of reference gene primers was used to estimate how many nucleated cells each sample contained. To quantify the absolute abundance of each unique TCRbeta CDR3 rearrangement, sequence reads were collapsed and filtered. For each sample, productive Simpson clonality was calculated by taking the square root of Simpson's diversity index across productive rearrangements. TCRdb provides this immuneACCESS table in a form limited to in-frame rearrangements. Some clones are lacking; in checked studies, under half of them reflect an unresolved V gene, and why the rest are absent is not known. V and J calls and clone size come straight from that table; D and trimming were deduced from the DNA. This sample is represented by about 270,000 clones; 88% of them were singletons. Less than 3% of the sample lies in the top ten.

There are 15 amino acids in the CDR3, from cysteine to phenylalanine inclusive. The CDR3 DNA has 45 bases and is translated from base 1. Reading the germline V gene gives CDR1 SGHTA and CDR2 FQGNSA. The V and J ends are trimmed by 5 bases and 0 bases, leaving 14 bases between them. Enrolling through a virtual design, the prospective study's participants ranged in age from roughly 18 to 95 years and lived across 24 United States geographic areas. To assign participants to cohorts, the prospective study relied on clinical history that participants themselves reported in a screening survey and a study questionnaire. For ImmuneRACE Cohort 3, a participant was defined as recovered based on two consecutive negative NP/OP PCR tests, clearance by a healthcare professional, or resolution of symptoms. Each participant in the prospective study had whole blood, serum and a nasopharyngeal or oropharyngeal swab collected by mobile phlebotomists. Prospective study participants could optionally give additional blood draws and questionnaires over an approximately two-month period. Before DNA extraction, blood samples from the prospective study were shipped at room temperature or frozen.

The rearrangement joined TRBV7-2 to TRBJ2-7, with TRBD1 perhaps the D gene, on 6 matching bases. This TCR came from a woman aged 45-65 years who had recovered from COVID-19. Specimen: PBMCs or T cells enriched from blood (not recorded which). The DNA sequence is TGTGCCAGCAGCCCAGGGGTTGGCTTCTCCTACGAGCAGTACTTC. This translates into CASSPGVGFSYEQYF.